These T cell receptor beta chains were read from a single sample in a study of T cell responses to AZD1222 COVID-19 vaccine. The data were produced by immunoSEQ multiplex PCR, yet TCRdb's version contains in-frame clones alone and is incomplete. The sample holds 90,000 to 150,000 clones, approximately 87% seen once. This material consisted of peripheral blood, taken on day 0 of AZD1222 vaccination. These receptors were obtained from an adult in good health. Each CDR3 is given with its conserved first and last residue. The order of the fields is clone size, D gene, V gene, J gene, CDR3 DNA, CDR3 protein. The D gene is left open where the match is weak. Expanded clones are given a class, and other clones once, few, many or no size at all.

size: .; D: TRBD1; V: TRBV14; J: TRBJ2-2; DNA: TGTGCCAGCAGCCTAAACAGGGGGTATACCGGGGAGCTGTTTTTT; CDR3: CASSLNRGYTGELFF
size: .; D: .; V: TRBV6-5; J: TRBJ1-1; DNA: TGTGCCAGCAGCTTAACCGGGACCTTTTATGAAGCTTTCTTT; CDR3: CASSLTGTFYEAFF
size: .; D: TRBD1; V: TRBV9; J: TRBJ2-1; DNA: TGTGCCAGCAGCGTTGTTCAGGGGGCCGTTAATGAGCAGTTCTTC; CDR3: CASSVVQGAVNEQFF
size: .; D: .; V: TRBV18; J: TRBJ1-5; DNA: TGTGCCAGCTCACCATACCGAGACCAGCCCCAGCATTTT; CDR3: CASSPYRDQPQHF
size: .; D: .; V: TRBV19; J: TRBJ1-3; DNA: TGTGCCAGTAGTTCGCAGGGATTTGGAACCATATATTTT; CDR3: CASSSQGFGTIYF
size: .; D: .; V: TRBV7-9; J: TRBJ1-2; DNA: TGTGCCAGCAGCCCTTTAGGGGGGAGCTATGGCTACACCTTC; CDR3: CASSPLGGSYGYTF
size: once; D: .; V: TRBV6-5; J: TRBJ1-6; DNA: TGTGCCAGCAGAGACAATTTCAATTCACCCCTCCACTTT; CDR3: CASRDNFNSPLHF
size: .; D: .; V: TRBV9; J: TRBJ2-5; DNA: TGTGCCAGCAGCGTAGGTGGAGTAGGTCAAGAGACCCAGTACTTC; CDR3: CASSVGGVGQETQYF
size: .; D: TRBD2; V: TRBV7-2; J: TRBJ2-7; DNA: TGTGCCAGCAGCTTAAAGTTTTCTAGCGGGAGTAACGAGCAGTACTTC; CDR3: CASSLKFSSGSNEQYF
size: .; D: .; V: TRBV9; J: TRBJ2-7; DNA: TGTGCCAGCAGCGTAATGGCAGGGCGAGGCGAGCAGTACTTC; CDR3: CASSVMAGRGEQYF
size: .; D: .; V: TRBV18; J: TRBJ2-2; DNA: TGTGCCAGCTCACCTACGCTGGCCGGGGAGCTGTTTTTT; CDR3: CASSPTLAGELFF
size: .; D: TRBD2; V: TRBV9; J: TRBJ2-3; DNA: TGTGCCAGCAGCGTACGAGGCTGGACTAGCGGGGATCGCACAGATACGCAGTATTTT; CDR3: CASSVRGWTSGDRTDTQYF
size: once; D: TRBD1; V: TRBV5-6; J: TRBJ1-5; DNA: TGTGCCAGCAGCCCTGGGACAGGACGTAATCAGCCCCAGCATTTT; CDR3: CASSPGTGRNQPQHF
size: .; D: .; V: TRBV28; J: TRBJ1-4; DNA: TGTGCCAGCAGGGTTGCAACTAATGAAAAACTGTTTTTT; CDR3: CASRVATNEKLFF
size: .; D: .; V: TRBV28; J: TRBJ1-1; DNA: TGTGCCAGTTACGTCGGGGGACGGAACACTGAAGCTTTCTTT; CDR3: CASYVGGRNTEAFF
size: few; D: TRBD1; V: TRBV6-6; J: TRBJ2-7; DNA: TGTGCCAGCAGTTACTCGGGACAGAGCTACGAGCAGTACTTC; CDR3: CASSYSGQSYEQYF
size: .; D: .; V: TRBV5-4; J: TRBJ2-1; DNA: TGTGCCAGCAGCACCCGGGTTTCCTCCTACAATGAGCAGTTCTTC; CDR3: CASSTRVSSYNEQFF
size: .; D: .; V: TRBV6-1; J: TRBJ1-5; DNA: TGTGCCAGCAGTGAAAGCTTGGGAACGCCCCAGCATTTT; CDR3: CASSESLGTPQHF
size: .; D: .; V: TRBV5-4; J: TRBJ1-2; DNA: TGTGCCAGCACCTCCCAGGGCCAGCCCTATGGCTACACCTTC; CDR3: CASTSQGQPYGYTF
size: .; D: .; V: TRBV5-1; J: TRBJ2-2; DNA: TGCGCCAGCAGCTTCCGGGACGCTGGGGCCGGGGAGCTGTTTTTT; CDR3: CASSFRDAGAGELFF
size: .; D: TRBD2; V: TRBV27; J: TRBJ2-1; DNA: TGTGCCAGCAGTTCTTTGGGGGGGCTAGCGGGAGTTAGCGAGCAGTTCTTC; CDR3: CASSSLGGLAGVSEQFF
size: .; D: TRBD2; V: TRBV28; J: TRBJ2-1; DNA: TGTGCCAGCAGTTTATCCAGCGGGAGGGCCCGACGGTTCTTC; CDR3: CASSLSSGRARRFF
size: .; D: .; V: TRBV5-8; J: TRBJ2-3; DNA: TGTGCCAGCAGCTTTACCTTTAGCACAGATACGCAGTATTTT; CDR3: CASSFTFSTDTQYF
size: few; D: .; V: TRBV5-8; J: TRBJ2-3; DNA: TGTGCCAGCAGCTTGCAGCGGGCCACAGATACGCAGTATTTT; CDR3: CASSLQRATDTQYF
size: .; D: .; V: TRBV19; J: TRBJ1-2; DNA: TGTGCCAGTAGTCCCTTTACTGGGAACTATGGCTACACCTTC; CDR3: CASSPFTGNYGYTF
size: once; D: TRBD1; V: TRBV7-2; J: TRBJ2-6; DNA: TGTGCCAGCAGCTTAGCACAGGGGGCGCCATCTGGGGCCAACGTCCTGACTTTC; CDR3: CASSLAQGAPSGANVLTF